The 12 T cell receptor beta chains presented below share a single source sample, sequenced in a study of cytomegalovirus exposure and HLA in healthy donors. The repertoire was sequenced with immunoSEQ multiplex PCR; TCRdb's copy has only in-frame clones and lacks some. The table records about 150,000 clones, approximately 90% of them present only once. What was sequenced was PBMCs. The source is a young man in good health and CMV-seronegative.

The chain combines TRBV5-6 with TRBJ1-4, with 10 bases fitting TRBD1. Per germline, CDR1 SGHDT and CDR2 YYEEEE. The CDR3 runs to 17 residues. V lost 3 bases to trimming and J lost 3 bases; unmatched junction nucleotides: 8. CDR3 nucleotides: TGTGCCAGCAGCTCAATGACAGGGGGCTTAGCTAATGAAAAACTGTTTTTT. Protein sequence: CASSSMTGGLANEKLFF.

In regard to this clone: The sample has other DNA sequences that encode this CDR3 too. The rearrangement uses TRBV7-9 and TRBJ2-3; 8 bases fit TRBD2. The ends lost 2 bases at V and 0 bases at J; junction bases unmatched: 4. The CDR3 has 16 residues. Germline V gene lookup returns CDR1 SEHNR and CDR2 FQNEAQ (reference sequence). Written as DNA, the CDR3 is TGTGCCAGCAGCTTAACGGGGGGGCGTAGCACAGATACGCAGTATTTT. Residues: CASSLTGGRSTDTQYF.

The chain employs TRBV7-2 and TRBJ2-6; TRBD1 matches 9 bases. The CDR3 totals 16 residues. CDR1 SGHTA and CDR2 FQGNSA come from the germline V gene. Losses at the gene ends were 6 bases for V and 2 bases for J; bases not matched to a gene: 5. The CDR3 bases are TGTGCCAGCAGGCCTACAGGGGGCGCTGGGGCCAACGTCCTGACTTTC. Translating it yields CASRPTGGAGANVLTF.

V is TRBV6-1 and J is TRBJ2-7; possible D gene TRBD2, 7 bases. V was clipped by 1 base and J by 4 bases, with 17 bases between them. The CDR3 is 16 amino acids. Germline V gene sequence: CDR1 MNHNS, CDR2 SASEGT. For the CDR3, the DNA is TGTGCCAGCAGTGAAGTCTTGGGAGGGGGAATTTACGAGCAGTACTTC. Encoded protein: CASSEVLGGGIYEQYF.

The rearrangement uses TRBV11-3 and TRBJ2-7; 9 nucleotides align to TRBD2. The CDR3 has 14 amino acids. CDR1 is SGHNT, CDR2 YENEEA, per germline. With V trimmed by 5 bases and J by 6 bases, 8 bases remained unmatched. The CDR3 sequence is CASSPSGKRPEQYV. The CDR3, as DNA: TGTGCCAGCAGCCCTAGCGGGAAAAGACCCGAGCAGTACGTC.

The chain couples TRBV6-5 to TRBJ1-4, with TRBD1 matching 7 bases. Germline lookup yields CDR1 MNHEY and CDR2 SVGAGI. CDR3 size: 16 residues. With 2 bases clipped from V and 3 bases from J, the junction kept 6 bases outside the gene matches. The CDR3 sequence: CASSYRRDSSNEKLFF. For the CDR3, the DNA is TGTGCCAGCAGTTACCGTAGGGACAGCTCTAATGAAAAACTGTTTTTT.

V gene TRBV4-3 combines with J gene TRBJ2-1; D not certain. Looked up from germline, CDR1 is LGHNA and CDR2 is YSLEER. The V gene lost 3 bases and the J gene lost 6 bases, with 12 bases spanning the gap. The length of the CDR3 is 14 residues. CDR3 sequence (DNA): TGCGCCAGCAGCCAGAACAGCCCGTTCAATGAGCAGTTCTTC. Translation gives CASSQNSPFNEQFF.

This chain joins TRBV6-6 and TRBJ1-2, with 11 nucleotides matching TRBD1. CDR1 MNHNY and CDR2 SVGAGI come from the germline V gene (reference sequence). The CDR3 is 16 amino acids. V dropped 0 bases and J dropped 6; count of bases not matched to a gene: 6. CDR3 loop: CASSYSSGQGADGYTF. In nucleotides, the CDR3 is TGTGCCAGCAGTTACTCTAGTGGACAGGGGGCGGATGGCTACACCTTC.

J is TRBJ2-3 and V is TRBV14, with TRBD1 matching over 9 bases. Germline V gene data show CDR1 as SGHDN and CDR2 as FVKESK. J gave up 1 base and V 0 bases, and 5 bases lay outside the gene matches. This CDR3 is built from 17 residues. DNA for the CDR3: TGTGCCAGCAGCCAAGATCCCCGGGACAGGGGCACAGATACGCAGTATTTT. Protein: CASSQDPRDRGTDTQYF. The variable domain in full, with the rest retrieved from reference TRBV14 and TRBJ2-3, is EAGVTQFPSHSVIEKGQTVTLRCDPISGHDNLYWYRRVMGKEIKFLLHFVKESKQDESGMPNNRFLAERTGGTYSTLKVQPAELEDSGVYFCASSQDPRDRGTDTQYFGPGTRLTVL.

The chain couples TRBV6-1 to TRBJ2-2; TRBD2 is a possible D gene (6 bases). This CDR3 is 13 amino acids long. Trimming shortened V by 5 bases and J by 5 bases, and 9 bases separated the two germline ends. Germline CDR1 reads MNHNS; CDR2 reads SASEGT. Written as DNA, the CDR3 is TGTGCCAGCAGTTTTCTAGCGACCGGGGAGCTGTTTTTT. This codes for CASSFLATGELFF.

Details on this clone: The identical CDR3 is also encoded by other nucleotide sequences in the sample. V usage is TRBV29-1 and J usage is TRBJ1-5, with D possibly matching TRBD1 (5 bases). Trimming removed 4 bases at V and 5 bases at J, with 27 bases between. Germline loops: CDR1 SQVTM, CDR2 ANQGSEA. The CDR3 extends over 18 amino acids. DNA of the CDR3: TGCAGCGTTGGGCATAACTGGGGGAGGGGTGGGATCCATCAGCCCCAGCATTTT. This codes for CSVGHNWGRGGIHQPQHF.

The CDR3 sequence is CASSQDLGRLNTEAFF. CDR3 DNA sequence: TGTGCCAGCAGCCAAGATTTGGGGAGATTGAACACTGAAGCTTTCTTT. The rearrangement uses TRBV4-2 and TRBJ1-1; D not certain. The germline V gene has CDR1 LGHNA and CDR2 YNFKEQ. The CDR3 contains 16 residues. Trimming shortened V by 0 bases and J by 0 bases, and 11 bases separated the two germline ends.